The T cell receptor (beta chain) under discussion was sequenced for a study of regulatory T cells in long-lasting Graves disease. Study-wide context: Treatment with antithyroid drugs for over 5 years, together with positive TSH receptor antibodies, meant persistent Graves' disease.

In germline, CDR1 is SGDLS, CDR2 YYNGEE. The CDR3 has 15 residues. V was pared by 4 bases and J by 8 bases, with 18 bases between. iRepertoire HTBI primers and Arm-PCR of CDR3 regions built TCR beta libraries. TCRdb reprocessed the multiplex PCR reads via MiXCR and lists one record per CDR3 protein. The sample has 450,000 or so distinct CDR3 sequences; more than 20% are singletons. The time point is: persistent/refractory GD, antithyroid drugs over 5 years with positive TRAb. Following extraction of RNA from PBMCs, that RNA was used to make the TCR library. American Thyroid Association guidelines served as the basis for diagnosing Graves' disease. Patients were from an endocrinology department in Xi'an, China.

This chain connects TRBV9 to TRBJ1-4, with D tentatively TRBD1 (5 bases). This sample comprised peripheral blood mononuclear cells (PBMCs), obtained when the disease was refractory, from a patient treated with antithyroid drugs. This sequence originates from a female donor with Graves disease. CDR3 DNA: TGTGCCAGCAGCCCGGGGGGGGGAGAAGGGGAAAAACTGTTTTTT. Protein sequence: CASSPGGGEGEKLFF.